This T cell receptor beta chain was observed in a study of molecular identifiers for immune sequencing clone quantification. The use of previously described methods and listed TCR primers produced the bulk TCR libraries. TCRdb ran MiXCR on the PCR reads and lists one entry per CDR3 protein. The sample carries 85,000 to 130,000 distinct CDR3 sequences, 36% recorded once. CDR1 LGHNA and CDR2 YNFKEQ come from the germline V gene. The CDR3 spans 15 residues. On this clonotype: Possible read error: a much larger clone is one base away.

The CD8+CD4-CCR7+CD45RA+ phenotype defined the sorted naive CD8 T cells. The specimen was naive CD8+ T cells from blood, with Jurkat cell RNA spiked in. As to subset: FACS-sorted CD8+CD4-CCR7+CD45RA+ naive T cells. The source is a human donor in good health. Some libraries in this study had Jurkat cell RNA spiked in. The chain combines TRBV4-2 with TRBJ2-7; possibly TRBD2 for D (6 bases). The CDR3, as DNA: TGTGCCAGCAGCCAGGTATCCGGGAGTAGCTACGTGCAGTACTTC. Translated, it gives CASSQVSGSSYVQYF.